This T cell receptor beta chain was documented in a study of T cells after somatic rescue of genetic block. TCRdb keeps only in-frame clones here, not all; method: immunoSEQ multiplex PCR. Here the sample spans roughly 10,000 clones, around 74% being singletons. This CDR3 has 17 amino acids. Germline CDR1 reads MDHEN; CDR2 reads SYDVKM. V was cut by 7 bases and J by 0 bases, with 16 bases left in between. The source is a boy under 18. Sequenced sample: peripheral blood mononuclear cells (PBMCs). The V call is TRBV28, the J call TRBJ1-6; D is unclear. This chain's CDR3 is CASTQVFTRSYNSPLHF. Here the CDR3 DNA reads TGTGCCAGCACCCAAGTGTTCACTCGCTCCTATAATTCACCCCTCCACTTT.